This T cell receptor (beta chain) was sequenced in a study of cytomegalovirus exposure and HLA in healthy donors. General study points: For most TCR beta V segments, an earlier analysis put the productive rate at about 90% or about 30% of the time.

At collection, donors were nominally healthy, but unrecorded immune exposures were probable. With respect to this clone: Its antigen is unidentified.

The PCR contained 60 Vbeta and 13 Jbeta primers. Per the original data handling: The authors later counted tens of millions of unique TCR beta chains, some 11 million of them shared. Method: immunoSEQ multiplex PCR; TCRdb's copy keeps in-frame clones and lacks some. Clone size and V and J calls were adopted from that table, with D and trimming inferred from the DNA. The data contain some 110,000 clones, around three fifths of them singletons. CDR1 is ENHRY and CDR2 is SYGVKD in the germline V gene. The CDR3 spans 15 residues. Unmatched junction bases numbered 8, after V lost 7 bases and J lost 3 bases.

Specimen: PBMCs. The sequence was collected from a middle-aged woman in good health and CMV-seropositive. This chain links TRBV10-3 with TRBJ2-3; the match to TRBD2 covers 9 bases. The CDR3, as DNA: TGTGCCATCAAGGGTGCGGGGGGGCCAACAGATACGCAGTATTTT. Protein product: CAIKGAGGPTDTQYF.